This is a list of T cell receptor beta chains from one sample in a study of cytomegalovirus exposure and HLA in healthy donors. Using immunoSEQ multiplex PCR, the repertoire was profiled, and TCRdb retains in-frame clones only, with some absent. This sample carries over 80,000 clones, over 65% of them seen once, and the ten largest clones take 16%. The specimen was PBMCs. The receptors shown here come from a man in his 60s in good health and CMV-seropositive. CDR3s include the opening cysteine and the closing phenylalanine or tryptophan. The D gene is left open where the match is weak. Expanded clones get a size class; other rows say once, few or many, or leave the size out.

CASNQGIAEAFF	TGTGCCAGCAATCAGGGGATCGCTGAAGCTTTCTTT	NA	TRBV2	TRBJ1-1	NA
CASSTRRGETQYF	TGTGCCAGTAGTACCCGACGAGGGGAGACCCAGTACTTC	NA	TRBV19	TRBJ2-5	NA
CASSLGSGLADEQYF	TGCGCCAGCAGCTTGGGGTCGGGACTAGCAGACGAGCAGTACTTC	NA	TRBV5-1	TRBJ2-7	TRBD2
CASSSFSGNRYNEQFF	TGTGCCAGCAGTTCCTTTTCGGGGAATAGGTACAATGAGCAGTTCTTC	NA	TRBV28	TRBJ2-1	NA
CASEGSGGPNTGELFF	TGTGCTAGTGAGGGTAGCGGGGGGCCGAACACCGGGGAGCTGTTTTTT	once	TRBV12-5	TRBJ2-2	TRBD2
CAWSVRGPRYTF	TGTGCCTGGAGTGTACGCGGGCCTCGCTACACCTTC	NA	TRBV30	TRBJ1-2	NA
CASSRQGAGELFF	TGTGCCAGCAGCCGCCAGGGGGCCGGGGAGCTGTTTTTT	NA	TRBV6-6	TRBJ2-2	TRBD1
CATSKGGQSSYEQYF	TGTGCCACCAGCAAAGGGGGACAGAGCTCCTACGAGCAGTACTTC	NA	TRBV15	TRBJ2-7	TRBD1
CASSQGPRIYDVLTF	TGTGCCAGCAGCCAAGGCCCGAGGATATATGACGTCCTGACTTTC	NA	TRBV14	TRBJ2-6	NA
CASSKRGQPQHF	TGCGCCAGCTCTAAGAGGGGGCAGCCCCAGCATTTT	NA	TRBV10-2	TRBJ1-5	NA
CSVRQYTDTQYF	TGCAGCGTCCGACAGTACACAGATACGCAGTATTTT	NA	TRBV29-1	TRBJ2-3	NA
CASSMGGTGGYEKLFF	TGCGCCAGCAGCATGGGCGGGACAGGGGGCTATGAAAAACTGTTTTTT	NA	TRBV5-1	TRBJ1-4	TRBD1
CASRGDRGVTEAFF	TGTGCCAGCAGGGGGGACAGGGGGGTCACTGAAGCTTTCTTT	few	TRBV5-4	TRBJ1-1	TRBD1
CATSREPAGGYEQYF	TGTGCCACCAGCAGAGAGCCCGCAGGGGGATACGAGCAGTACTTC	NA	TRBV15	TRBJ2-7	TRBD1
CASSSAGGASNEQFF	TGTGCCAGCAGCTCCGCCGGGGGGGCATCTAATGAGCAGTTCTTC	NA	TRBV5-8	TRBJ2-1	TRBD2
CAIRDSQETQYF	TGTGCCATCCGGGACTCCCAAGAGACCCAGTACTTC	NA	TRBV6-1	TRBJ2-5	NA
CASSKGQTRNIQYF	TGTGCCAGCAGTAAGGGGCAGACCCGAAACATTCAGTACTTC	NA	TRBV27	TRBJ2-4	NA
CASSIPGQGSGYTF	TGTGCCAGTAGTATCCCCGGGCAGGGGTCTGGCTACACCTTC	once	TRBV19	TRBJ1-2	NA
CASSHGQTTDTQYF	TGTGCCAGTAGTCACGGACAGACCACAGATACGCAGTATTTT	NA	TRBV19	TRBJ2-3	NA
CASSSWGPYNEQFF	TGTGCCAGCAGCTCGTGGGGGCCGTACAATGAGCAGTTCTTC	NA	TRBV9	TRBJ2-1	NA
CASTPGPSGGSNEQFF	TGTGCCAGTACCCCCGGTCCTAGCGGGGGTTCGAATGAGCAGTTCTTC	NA	TRBV19	TRBJ2-1	TRBD2
CSVFQGGYTF	TGCAGCGTTTTCCAGGGTGGCTACACCTTC	NA	TRBV29-1	TRBJ1-2	NA
CASSLGLGPQHF	TGTGCCAGCAGCCTCGGGTTAGGGCCCCAGCATTTT	few	TRBV7-2	TRBJ1-5	NA
CASSKLAGVQETQYF	TGCGCCAGCAGCAAACTAGCGGGGGTCCAAGAGACCCAGTACTTC	NA	TRBV5-1	TRBJ2-5	TRBD2